The rows below give T cell receptor beta chains drawn from one sample of a study of early T cells in non-severe SARS-CoV-2 infection. TCRdb reprocessed the 5' RACE reads via MiXCR and lists one record per CDR3 protein. The table includes around 80,000 distinct CDR3 sequences, about an eighth detected once. Sample: whole blood. Source of these receptors: an adult who was a healthcare worker with PCR-confirmed SARS-CoV-2 infection or an uninfected control (not recorded which). Both conserved end residues are part of each CDR3. The D gene is left open where the match is weak. Rows give clone size only sometimes, using once, few, many, or a class for an expanded clone.

clone_size j_call v_call d_call cdr3_nt cdr3_aa
- TRBJ2-1 TRBV11-3 TRBD1 TGTGCCAGCAGCTTAGGGGACAGGGGCTCCTACAATGAGCAGTTCTTC CASSLGDRGSYNEQFF
many TRBJ2-5 TRBV12-3/TRBV12-4 TRBD2 TGTGCCAGCAGTTTAAGACTAGCGGGGGCGCCTGGGACCCAGTACTTC CASSLRLAGAPGTQYF
few TRBJ2-2 TRBV7-6 - TGTGCCAGCAGCTTAGTTGGGGGGTCTGGCACCGGGGAGCTGTTTTTT CASSLVGGSGTGELFF
- TRBJ1-3 TRBV13 - TGTGCCAGCAGCTTAGTCGGAGGCGGTGGAAACACCATATATTTT CASSLVGGGGNTIYF
many TRBJ1-4 TRBV7-9 - TGTGCCAGCAGCGGACGGTGGCCGGATGAAAAACTGTTTTTT CASSGRWPDEKLFF
few TRBJ1-2 TRBV12-3/TRBV12-4 - TGTGCCAGCAGTTTACGTCCCGAGGACTATGGCTACACCTTC CASSLRPEDYGYTF
many TRBJ2-2 TRBV27 TRBD2 TGTGCCAGCAGTCACCTTTTTTCTAGCGGGGGGGCCGAGCTGTTTTTT CASSHLFSSGGAELFF
- TRBJ2-3 TRBV12-5 TRBD2 TGTGCTAGTGGTCTCGGGACTTCCGGGGGGGGCACGCAGTATTTT CASGLGTSGGGTQYF
- TRBJ2-4 TRBV13 - TGTGCCAGCAGCTTATGGACCAAAAACATTCAGTACTTC CASSLWTKNIQYF
many TRBJ2-1 TRBV18 TRBD1 TGTGCCAGCTCACCTCCGGGACAGGGATACAATGAGCAGTTCTTC CASSPPGQGYNEQFF
few TRBJ2-3 TRBV3-1 - TGTGCCAGCAGCCAAGTTGCCGGGGGGCCGACGTATTTT CASSQVAGGPTYF
many TRBJ2-3 TRBV6-2/TRBV6-3 TRBD2 TGTGCCAGCAGTTACCTGACTAGCCCAGATACGCAGTATTTT CASSYLTSPDTQYF
many TRBJ1-6 TRBV5-4 TRBD1 TGTGCCAGCAGCTTTGGGACAGCCGAGGGTAATTCACCCCTCCACTTT CASSFGTAEGNSPLHF
- TRBJ1-6 TRBV29-1 - TGCAGCGTTAGGGACAAAGATTCACCCCTCCACTTT CSVRDKDSPLHF
many TRBJ2-3 TRBV20-1 - TGCAGTGCGACCCGACAGGCCACTAGCACAGATACGCAGTATTTT CSATRQATSTDTQYF
- TRBJ2-3 TRBV6-6 - TGTGCCAGCAGTTACGGAGGGGTAGATACGCAGTATTTT CASSYGGVDTQYF
many TRBJ2-7 TRBV28 - TGTGCCAGCAGTTGGAGTCCCCCCGGGGCTTCCCTCGAGCAGTACTTC CASSWSPPGASLEQYF
- TRBJ2-7 TRBV5-1 - TGCGCCAGCAGAAGGGACCTAGCCTACGAGCAGTACTTC CASRRDLAYEQYF
many TRBJ1-1 TRBV2 TRBD1 TGTGCCAGCAGTGGTGGGACAGTGAACACTGAAGCTTTCTTT CASSGGTVNTEAFF
- TRBJ1-2 TRBV6-5 TRBD1 TGTGCCAGCAGCTCCGTCTCTGGACAGGGGGCCTATGGCTACACCTTC CASSSVSGQGAYGYTF
- TRBJ2-2 TRBV11-2 TRBD2 TGTGCCAGCAGACGTCTAGCGGGGAACACCGGGGAGCTGTTTTTT CASRRLAGNTGELFF
- TRBJ1-2 TRBV7-2 - TGTGCCAGCAGCCAGCGGGACATAGTGAACTATGGCTACACCTTC CASSQRDIVNYGYTF
many TRBJ1-2 TRBV7-9 - TGTGCCAGCAGGGGAGACGCTGGGGGCTACACCTTC CASRGDAGGYTF
few TRBJ2-7 TRBV28 TRBD1 TGTGCCAGCAGCCCCCCCGGACAGGACCTAACCTACGAGCAGTACTTC CASSPPGQDLTYEQYF
few TRBJ1-2 TRBV5-4 - TGTGCCAGCAGCTTTAGCGTCAGGCAGAGATTACTTAACTATGGCTACACCTTC CASSFSVRQRLLNYGYTF
many TRBJ1-6 TRBV12-3/TRBV12-4 - TGTGCCAGCAGTTTCGGCGCTAATAATTCACCCCTCCACTTT CASSFGANNSPLHF
few TRBJ2-7 TRBV10-1 - TGCGCCAGCAGTGAGGGGGGGAGTACCTACGAGCAGTACTTC CASSEGGSTYEQYF
few TRBJ2-1 TRBV12-3/TRBV12-4 - TGTGCCAGCAGTACCTACCCAGCATCCGGGCCGAAGGGTGGCAATGAGCAGTTCTTC CASSTYPASGPKGGNEQFF
many TRBJ2-3 TRBV19 TRBD2 TGTGCCAGTAGTCTGCTGGGACTAGCGGGGGGGCCGAATACGCAGTATTTT CASSLLGLAGGPNTQYF
many TRBJ1-2 TRBV2 - TGTGCCAGCAGTGGAAGGGGCTACACCTTC CASSGRGYTF
- TRBJ2-6 TRBV19 TRBD2 TGTGCCAGTAGTTTCCTAGCGGGGGGCTCTGGGGCCAACGTCCTGACTTTC CASSFLAGGSGANVLTF
few TRBJ1-1 TRBV10-3 - TGTGCCATCAGCGGCGGGGGGCAAGAGAACACTGAAGCTTTCTTT CAISGGGQENTEAFF